This T cell receptor beta chain is drawn from a study of blood T cell repertoires in COVID-19. The CDR3 is 17 residues long. V trimming: 1 base; J trimming: 0 bases; junction bases outside the gene matches: 5. Germline V gives CDR1 SGHKS, CDR2 YYEKEE (reference sequence). TCRdb keeps only in-frame clones here, not all; method: immunoSEQ multiplex PCR. This sample has about 140,000 clones, with approximately 81% found just once. Input material: peripheral blood. The rearrangement links TRBV5-5 to TRBJ2-3, with 10 bases fitting TRBD2. The source of this sequence is a human donor in a cohort sampled during active COVID-19. The CDR3 DNA is TGTGCCAGCAGCTTGCGGACTAGCGGAGATAGCACAGATACGCAGTATTTT. It encodes CASSLRTSGDSTDTQYF.